These 13 T cell receptor beta chains were all obtained from the same sample, sequenced in a study of T-cell memory formation after mild COVID-19. TCRdb redid the calling of the 5' RACE reads with MiXCR, one entry per CDR3 protein. The repertoire consists of 150,000 to 200,000 distinct CDR3 sequences, with about a third occurring once and the leading ten covering around 12%. The sample consisted of PBMCs or a T cell subset sorted from them (not recorded which). The receptors originated from an adult woman who had mild COVID-19 (a few samples of this study predate the infection). Cell type and time point are not known.

The table lists this clonotype with a few counts. The chain is built from TRBV18 and TRBJ1-1, with a weak D call TRBD1 (5 bases). V gave up 3 bases and J gave up 11 bases, with 25 bases separating them. Germline-derived CDR1 and CDR2 are KGHSH and LQKENI. This CDR3 region has 16 residues. The CDR3 sequence is CASSPNSPGLAVEAFF. The CDR3 bases are TGTGCCAGCTCACCGAATTCACCGGGACTCGCGGTGGAGGCTTTCTTT.

This clonotype has a handful of counts. The chain joins TRBV12-3 or TRBV12-4 to TRBJ2-5, with a weak D call TRBD1 (6 bases). Trimming left V 3 bases short and J 5 bases short, with 13 bases between. The CDR3 has 14 residues. The CDR3 DNA reads as TGTGCCAGCAGTTTTCGGACAGAGGCGGAGACCCAGTACTTC. The encoded protein is CASSFRTEAETQYF.

This clonotype was detected many times. The chain recombines TRBV7-9 with TRBJ2-7; tentative D call: TRBD2 (7 bases). The CDR3 contains 15 residues. Germline lookup yields CDR1 SEHNR and CDR2 FQNEAQ (reference sequence). Trimming took 2 bases from V and 5 from J, leaving 16 bases between them. CDR3 bases: TGTGCCAGCAGCTTAAACTCGGGGGGCTACAACGAGCAGTACTTC. Amino acids: CASSLNSGGYNEQYF.

The count of this clonotype is one. This rearrangement joins TRBV24-1 to TRBJ2-1; 7 positions agree with TRBD2. Trimming removed 9 bases from V and 7 bases from J; junction bases left unmatched: 14. This CDR3 comprises 15 residues. The germline V gene has CDR1 KGHDR and CDR2 SFDVKD. DNA of the CDR3: TGTGCCACCGGGAGAAGAGGGAGGGCCCTAAATGAGCAGTTCTTC. Its protein is CATGRRGRALNEQFF.

This clonotype appeared once. The rearrangement links TRBV5-1 to TRBJ1-3; tentative D call: TRBD1 (6 bases). The CDR3 contains 17 residues. Trimming shortened V by 4 bases and J by 2 bases, and 19 bases separated the two germline ends. From germline, CDR1 is SGHRS and CDR2 YFSETQ. The DNA for the CDR3 is TGCGCCAGCAGCCCGGGATCGGGGGCAAGAACTGGAAACACCATATATTTT. Amino acids: CASSPGSGARTGNTIYF.

The table lists this clonotype with a few counts. CDR3 sequence: CASSLGALKETQYF. In DNA, the CDR3 is TGTGCCAGCAGCTTGGGGGCGTTGAAAGAGACCCAGTACTTC. The chain recombines TRBV7-9 with TRBJ2-5; possible D gene TRBD1, 6 bases. Germline CDR1 and CDR2: SEHNR and FQNEAQ (reference sequence). The CDR3 loop spans 14 amino acids. Trimming cost V 3 bases and J 3 bases, with 11 bases left between them.

This clonotype was seen only once. The chain recombines TRBV2 with TRBJ1-4, with D possibly matching TRBD1 (5 bases). This CDR3 comprises 16 residues. V was cut by 4 bases and J by 3 bases, with 15 bases left in between. Germline V gives CDR1 SNHLY, CDR2 FYNNEI. CDR3 nucleotide sequence: TGTGCCAGCAGTGCAGCCGGGACGGCGTCTAATGAAAAACTGTTTTTT. It is translated as CASSAAGTASNEKLFF.

This chain joins TRBV12-3 or TRBV12-4 and TRBJ2-7; unclear D gene. The CDR3 totals 13 residues. Trimming shortened V by 5 bases and J by 5 bases, and 13 bases separated the two germline ends. The CDR3 protein is CASSVAMGDEQYF. The CDR3 bases are TGTGCCAGCAGTGTCGCCATGGGCGACGAGCAGTACTTC.

The CDR3 nucleotides are TGTGCCAGCAGTCCATTACGGGGGCCCACTGAAGCTTTCTTT. It encodes CASSPLRGPTEAFF. The V gene is TRBV12-3 or TRBV12-4, the J gene TRBJ1-1, with D possibly matching TRBD1 (6 bases). This CDR3 is 14 amino acids long. Trimming left V 5 bases short and J 4 bases short, with 14 bases between.

This clonotype occurred a few times. V gene TRBV15 combines with J gene TRBJ2-1; D unclear. Germline CDR1 and CDR2: LNHNV and YYDKDF (reference sequence). The CDR3 contains 10 residues. V gave up 3 bases and J gave up 8 bases, with 2 bases separating them. CDR3 DNA: TGTGCCACCAGCAGGTATGAGCAGTTCTTC. It codes for CATSRYEQFF.

V usage is TRBV29-1 and J usage is TRBJ2-2, with 10 bases aligning to TRBD1. The CDR3 length is 13 residues. Germline V gives CDR1 SQVTM, CDR2 ANQGSEA. V lost 7 bases to trimming and J lost 7 bases; unmatched junction nucleotides: 6. CDR3 sequence reads: CSARQGAFGELFF. The CDR3 DNA follows: TGCAGCGCCCGACAGGGGGCATTCGGGGAGCTGTTTTTT.

The rearrangement uses TRBV9 and TRBJ1-2; D may be TRBD1 (6 bases). Germline CDR1 and CDR2: SGDLS and YYNGEE. V was trimmed by 0 bases and J by 5 bases, leaving 11 bases between them. This CDR3 spans 14 amino acids. The CDR3 region is CASSVGTAYYGYTF. The CDR3 coding sequence is TGTGCCAGCAGCGTAGGGACAGCCTATTATGGCTACACCTTC.

The J gene is TRBJ2-1, the V gene TRBV20-1, with 12 bases fitting TRBD2. The CDR3 length is 18 residues. V shed 1 base, J shed 0 bases, and the junction held 7 bases outside the gene matches. The germline V gene has CDR1 DFQATT and CDR2 SNEGSKA (reference sequence). The CDR3 loop is CSARVFLAGGSSYNEQFF. CDR3 DNA: TGCAGTGCTAGAGTTTTCCTAGCGGGGGGGAGCTCCTACAATGAGCAGTTCTTC.